The entry that follows covers one T cell receptor beta chain sequence. Germline CDR1 and CDR2: LNHDA and SQIVND (reference sequence). Trimming took off 0 bases at V and 6 bases at J, with 15 bases between the two ends. The CDR3 has 16 amino acids. The data were obtained in a study of blood T cell repertoires in COVID-19. Study-wide background: Researchers got acute and convalescent COVID-19 samples from the United States, Italy and Spain. T cells, B-cell-depleted T cells, or PBMCs supplied cDNA or gDNA.

Authors' processing steps: How many nucleated cells were present was estimated from reference gene primer amplification. Clones were read by immunoSEQ multiplex PCR, and TCRdb kept only the in-frame ones, dropping some. V and J calls and clone size follow that table, whereas D and trimming were derived from the DNA. The sample carries a few hundred thousand clones, more than 70% recorded once. The sequence was obtained from a woman aged 45-59 years with acute or convalescent COVID-19. The chain is built from TRBV19 and TRBJ2-1; D is unclear. The sample was peripheral blood. In nucleotides, the CDR3 is TGTGCCAGTAGTATAGAGGCTCCCCAAGTAATCAATGAGCAGTTCTTC. This sequence encodes CASSIEAPQVINEQFF.